The 3 T cell receptor beta chains in this list originate from one sample, sequenced in a study of T cells after yellow fever vaccination. Using its own MiXCR run on the 5' RACE reads, TCRdb lists one record per CDR3 protein. The sample has 400,000 or so distinct CDR3 sequences, 15% to 20% seen once. Sample: PBMCs, taken before the yellow fever booster vaccination. Every receptor here comes from a man younger than 35 who received the YFV17D yellow fever vaccine.

The chain combines TRBV12-3 or TRBV12-4 with TRBJ1-1; TRBD1 agrees at 7 bases. The V segment lost 7 bases and the J segment 3 bases; nucleotides outside the gene matches: 8. There are 14 residues in the CDR3. The chain's CDR3 is CASTLQGSYTEAFF. The CDR3 DNA follows: TGTGCCAGCACTCTACAGGGGTCGTACACTGAAGCTTTCTTT.

V is TRBV5-1 and J is TRBJ2-5, with D hard to call. V lost 0 bases to trimming and J lost 2 bases, with 5 bases between them. This CDR3 has 13 amino acids. The germline V gene has CDR1 SGHRS and CDR2 YFSETQ. The CDR3 protein is CASSLEPQETQYF. The CDR3 region has the DNA TGCGCCAGCAGCTTGGAGCCACAAGAGACCCAGTACTTC. Supplemented by reference TRBV5-1 and TRBJ2-5, the full variable domain reads KAGVTQTPRYLIKTRGQQVTLSCSPISGHRSVSWYQQTPGQGLQFLFEYFSETQRNKGNFPGRFSGRQFSNSRSEMNVSTLELGDSALYLCASSLEPQETQYFGPGTRLLVL.

This chain joins TRBV6-5 and TRBJ2-5; D possibly corresponds to TRBD1 (6 bases). The CDR3 is 17 amino acids. Germline-derived CDR1 and CDR2 are MNHEY and SVGAGI. V gave up 5 bases and J gave up 4 bases, with 23 bases separating them. The CDR3: CASSPGGLQGPGETQYF. CDR3 bases: TGTGCCAGCAGTCCTGGGGGCTTACAGGGTCCGGGAGAGACCCAGTACTTC.